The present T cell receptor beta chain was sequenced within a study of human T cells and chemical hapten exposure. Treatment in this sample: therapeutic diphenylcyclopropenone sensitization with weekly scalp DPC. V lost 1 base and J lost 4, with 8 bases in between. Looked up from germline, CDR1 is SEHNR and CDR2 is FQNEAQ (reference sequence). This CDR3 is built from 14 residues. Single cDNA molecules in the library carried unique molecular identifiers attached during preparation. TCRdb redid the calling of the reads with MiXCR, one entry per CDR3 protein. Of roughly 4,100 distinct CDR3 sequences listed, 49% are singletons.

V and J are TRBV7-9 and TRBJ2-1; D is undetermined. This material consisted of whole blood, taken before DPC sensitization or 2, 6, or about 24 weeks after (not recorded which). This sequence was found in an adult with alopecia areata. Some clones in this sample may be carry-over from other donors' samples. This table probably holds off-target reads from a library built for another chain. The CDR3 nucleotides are TGTGCCAGCAGCTTAGAGATGGGGTACAATGAGCAGTTCTTC. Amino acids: CASSLEMGYNEQFF.